These T cell receptor beta chains were read from a single sample in a study of Graves' ophthalmopathy and Graves' hyperthyroidism. MiXCR, run by TCRdb on the multiplex PCR reads, gives a single entry per CDR3 protein. The sample contains under 60,000 distinct CDR3 sequences, approximately 50% of which appear only once. Sequencing was performed on peripheral blood. Receptors were obtained from an adult woman with Graves' ophthalmopathy. Both conserved end residues are part of each CDR3. Each record gives: D gene, clone size, CDR3 length, J gene, V gene, CDR3 protein, CDR3 DNA. A D gene is named only where the DNA matches it firmly. The size field is filled for only some rows; it gives once, few, many or a size class.

. | many | 15 | TRBJ1-5 | TRBV20-1 | CSALTRTAAYQPQHF | TGCAGTGCTTTAACAAGGACGGCAGCTTATCAGCCCCAGCATTTT
. | . | 13 | TRBJ1-6 | TRBV9 | CASSVEKGSPLHF | TGTGCCAGCAGCGTAGAAAAGGGTTCACCCCTCCACTTT
TRBD2 | . | 15 | TRBJ2-1 | TRBV2 | CARPAAGLAYNEQFF | TGTGCCAGACCAGCTGCAGGACTAGCCTACAATGAGCAGTTCTTC
TRBD1 | . | 16 | TRBJ1-4 | TRBV10-3 | CASEQGGQGANEKLFF | TGTGCCAGCGAACAGGGAGGACAGGGGGCTAATGAAAAACTGTTTTTT
. | many | 11 | TRBJ2-7 | TRBV13 | CASSYSNEQYF | TGTGCCAGCAGCTATAGCAACGAGCAGTACTTC
TRBD2 | many | 16 | TRBJ2-2 | TRBV4-1 | CASSQPLAGDPGELFF | TGCGCCAGCAGCCAACCCCTAGCGGGAGATCCCGGGGAGCTGTTTTTT
TRBD1 | many | 13 | TRBJ2-4 | TRBV29-1 | CSVERTGTNIQYF | TGCAGCGTTGAAAGGACAGGGACGAACATTCAGTACTTC
. | . | 11 | TRBJ2-5 | TRBV7-2 | CASSLAGTQYF | TGTGCCAGCAGCTTAGCGGGAACCCAGTACTTC
TRBD1 | . | 15 | TRBJ2-5 | TRBV7-2 | CASSFSGTGVETQYF | TGTGCCAGCAGCTTCTCCGGGACAGGGGTAGAGACCCAGTACTTC
. | . | 13 | TRBJ1-5 | TRBV5-8 | CASSLLAPSPQHF | TGTGCCAGCAGCTTGCTTGCCCCATCGCCCCAACATTTT
TRBD2 | . | 16 | TRBJ2-1 | TRBV10-3 | CAISEVLAGSYNEQFF | TGTGCCATCAGTGAGGTCCTAGCGGGGTCTTACAATGAGCAGTTCTTC
TRBD2 | . | 15 | TRBJ2-3 | TRBV20-1 | CSARDPETSGVTQYF | TGCAGTGCTAGAGATCCAGAGACTAGCGGGGTCACGCAGTATTTT
. | many | 15 | TRBJ1-4 | TRBV7-8 | CASSRGGRSMAALFF | TGTGCCAGCAGCAGGGGGGGGAGGAGTATGGCCGCACTGTTTTTT
TRBD2 | . | 13 | TRBJ2-1 | TRBV10-3 | CASSGTPTDTQFF | TGTGCCAGTAGCGGGACCCCCACAGATACGCAGTTCTTC
. | . | 12 | TRBJ2-3 | TRBV29-1 | CSDSGGTDTQYF | TGCAGTGACTCAGGGGGCACAGATACGCAGTATTTT
TRBD1 | many | 14 | TRBJ2-3 | TRBV19 | CASSPTGGSDTQYF | TGTGCCAGTAGTCCAACAGGGGGCTCGGATACGCAGTATTTT
TRBD1 | many | 16 | TRBJ1-6 | TRBV28 | CASSPPTGGQNSPLHF | TGTGCCAGCAGTCCTCCGACAGGGGGACAAAATTCACCCCTCCACTTT
TRBD1 | once | 15 | TRBJ2-1 | TRBV5-1 | CASSLLPGQTNEQFF | TGCGCCAGCAGCCTTCTCCCGGGACAGACTAATGAGCAGTTCTTC
TRBD1 | many | 14 | TRBJ1-1 | TRBV6-2/TRBV6-3 | CATRDSTGGSEAFF | TGTGCCACCAGGGATTCCACAGGGGGCTCTGAAGCTTTCTTT
TRBD1 | medium-sized | 13 | TRBJ2-1 | TRBV7-7 | CASSRGQNNEQFF | TGTGCTAGCAGCCGGGGACAGAACAATGAGCAGTTCTTC
TRBD1 | many | 14 | TRBJ2-3 | TRBV7-9 | CASSLGRGSDTQYF | TGTGCCAGCAGCTTAGGCAGGGGGTCGGATACGCAGTATTTT
. | many | 13 | TRBJ2-7 | TRBV11-1 | CASSQTRGYEQYF | TGTGCCAGCAGCCAGACTAGAGGGTACGAGCAGTACTTC
TRBD1 | many | 15 | TRBJ1-2 | TRBV28 | CASSVDRAPFYGYTF | TGTGCCAGCAGTGTCGACAGGGCTCCTTTTTATGGCTACACCTTC
. | many | 16 | TRBJ1-1 | TRBV7-2 | CASSLVSWGGHTEAFF | TGTGCCAGCAGCTTAGTATCGTGGGGAGGGCACACTGAAGCTTTCTTT